The 28 T cell receptor beta chains presented below share a single source sample, sequenced in a study of graft-versus-host responses after intestinal transplantation. These receptors have no known antigen. The method was immunoSEQ multiplex PCR; TCRdb's version includes in-frame clones alone and lacks a portion of them. Of about 120,000 clones in the sample, around 93% were seen once. Specimen: unstimulated CD8+ T cells sorted from spleen or lymph node cells, collected before intestinal transplant. These receptors were collected from a human donor who received an intestinal transplant.

The CDR3 region is CASSQALPSGRAADTQYF. The CDR3 DNA follows: TGCGCCAGCAGCCAAGCCCTCCCTAGCGGGAGGGCCGCAGATACGCAGTATTTT. The chain links TRBV4-1 to TRBJ2-3; 12 bases fit TRBD2. CDR1 and CDR2 (germline): MGHRA, YSYEKL. This CDR3 is built from 18 residues. V gave up 1 base and J gave up 4 bases; unmatched junction bases: 9.

The genes are TRBV5-6 and TRBJ2-1, with D unresolved. Germline CDR1 SGHDT, CDR2 YYEEEE. V gave up 1 base and J gave up 10 bases, with 15 bases separating them. This CDR3 has 14 amino acids. This chain's CDR3 is CASSLSPSGGEQFF. CDR3 nucleotides: TGTGCCAGCAGCTTGTCCCCTTCGGGCGGCGAGCAGTTCTTC.

The chain has TRBV7-3 and TRBJ2-1, with TRBD2 matching 7 bases. The CDR3 extends over 15 amino acids. The germline V gene has CDR1 SGHTA and CDR2 FQGTGA. J was trimmed by 8 bases and V by 5 bases; bases with no gene match: 12. The CDR3 DNA follows: TGTGCCAGCAGCCCCCTCGGGGGGACGAACGATGAGCAGTTCTTC. Protein product: CASSPLGGTNDEQFF.

This chain uses TRBV28 with TRBJ1-2; D ambiguous. Germline V gene sequence: CDR1 MDHEN, CDR2 SYDVKM. This CDR3 has 12 residues. The V end was cut by 2 bases, the J end by 4 bases, with 5 bases between. The CDR3 coding sequence is TGTGCCAGCAGTTTAGGGGTCTATGGCTACACCTTC. The encoded protein is CASSLGVYGYTF.

The V and J genes are TRBV6-1 and TRBJ1-4; maybe TRBD1 (5 bases). With 3 bases removed from V and 6 bases from J, the gap between germline ends came to 11 bases. From germline, CDR1 is MNHNS and CDR2 SASEGT. The CDR3 runs 14 residues. CDR3 nucleotides: TGTGCCAGCAGTGATTGGGGCATTTATGAAAAACTGTTTTTT. Translated: CASSDWGIYEKLFF.

For this clone: Distinct nucleotide sequences in the sample also encode this CDR3. This rearrangement joins TRBV13 to TRBJ2-3; D not certain. The CDR3 contains 14 residues. Trimming took off 0 bases at V and 0 bases at J, with 4 bases between the two ends. The germline CDR1 and CDR2 sequences are PRHDT and FYEKMQ (reference sequence). The CDR3 bases are TGTGCCAGCAGCTTAGGAGTTAGCACAGATACGCAGTATTTT. Translation gives CASSLGVSTDTQYF.

This chain links TRBV27 with TRBJ1-2, with a weak D call TRBD1 (5 bases). The germline V gene has CDR1 MNHEY and CDR2 SMNVEV (reference sequence). Between the trimmed V and J ends, which lost 2 bases and 7 bases, there was a span of 20 bases. This CDR3 region has 16 residues. DNA of the CDR3: TGTGCCAGCAGTTTAACCTACCCTCCGGGACTGTTTGGCTACACCTTC. Protein: CASSLTYPPGLFGYTF.

The chain links TRBV6-5 to TRBJ2-1, with TRBD1 as a possible D gene (5 bases). The germline V gene encodes CDR1 MNHEY and CDR2 SVGAGI. The germline V and J ends were trimmed by 2 bases and 9 bases, with 14 bases remaining between them. The CDR3 extends over 14 amino acids. As DNA, the CDR3 is TGTGCCAGCAGTTACGCAGGGTTCCTTGGTGAGCAGTTCTTC. Translation gives CASSYAGFLGEQFF.

This clone came up a few times. This sequence joins TRBV4-2 and TRBJ2-7; D unresolved. The V gene's germline CDR1 is LGHNA and CDR2 YNFKEQ. Trimming stripped 1 base from V and 5 bases from J, with 3 bases between. The CDR3 runs 11 residues. The CDR3 nucleotides are TGTGCCAGCAGCCAAGGGAACGAGCAGTACTTC. The encoded protein is CASSQGNEQYF.

This chain connects TRBV28 to TRBJ1-3; no firm D call. Deletions cut 6 bases from V and 2 bases from J, with 11 bases between. Germline assignment: CDR1 MDHEN and CDR2 SYDVKM. The length of the CDR3 is 14 residues. The CDR3, as DNA: TGTGCCAGCAGGATGGTGGGTACTGGAAACACCATATATTTT. Amino acid sequence: CASRMVGTGNTIYF. The whole variable domain, filled in from reference TRBV28 and TRBJ1-3, reads DVKVTQSSRYLVKRTGEKVFLECVQDMDHENMFWYRQDPGLGLRLIYFSYDVKMKEKGDIPEGYSVSREKKERFSLILESASTNQTSMYLCASRMVGTGNTIYFGEGSWLTVV.

The rearrangement uses TRBV10-1 and TRBJ2-1; D is ambiguous. Germline values: CDR1 WNHNN, CDR2 SYGVQD (reference sequence). CDR3 length: 10 amino acids. Trimming stripped 2 bases from V and 9 bases from J, with 2 bases between. The CDR3 DNA follows: TGCGCCAGCAGTGAGGGTGAGCAGTTCTTC. Translated: CASSEGEQFF.

The chain links TRBV4-1 to TRBJ1-2; 10 bases fit TRBD1. The J segment lost 5 bases and the V segment lost 3 bases, leaving 12 bases of the junction unmatched. The CDR3 is made up of 17 amino acids. CDR1 and CDR2 from the germline V gene are MGHRA and YSYEKL. For the CDR3, the DNA is TGCGCCAGCAGCCAGGGTCCCGGGACAGGGGTAGGGTATGGCTACACCTTC. Its translation: CASSQGPGTGVGYGYTF.

V gene TRBV7-8 combines with J gene TRBJ2-3; D is uncertain. The length of the CDR3 is 12 residues. Germline-derived CDR1 and CDR2 are SGHVS and FQNEAQ. Trimming stripped 3 bases from V and 14 bases from J, with 15 bases between. The CDR3 here is CASSFFSGAVYF. CDR3 DNA sequence: TGTGCCAGCAGCTTCTTTTCGGGTGCAGTGTATTTT.

The chain links TRBV5-1 to TRBJ2-1, with 11 bases identical to TRBD2. The junction had 5 bases not matched to a gene; V was cut back by 2 bases and J by 4 bases. The CDR3 runs 16 residues. The germline V gene encodes CDR1 SGHRS and CDR2 YFSETQ. The CDR3 bases are TGCGCCAGCAGCTTAATAGGGACTAGCGGATACAATGAGCAGTTCTTC. This codes for CASSLIGTSGYNEQFF.

V is TRBV28 and J is TRBJ1-5, with D possibly being TRBD1 (5 bases). There are 15 residues in the CDR3. Trimming stripped 5 bases from V and 5 bases from J, with 16 bases between. Germline V gene sequence: CDR1 MDHEN, CDR2 SYDVKM. CDR3 DNA sequence: TGTGCCAGCAGTCCGGCGGGCTCCAGGGATCAGCCCCAGCATTTT. Its translation is CASSPAGSRDQPQHF.

V and J are TRBV27 and TRBJ2-1; D remains ambiguous. Trimming pared 0 bases from V and 8 bases from J, leaving 8 bases between. From germline, CDR1 is MNHEY and CDR2 SMNVEV (reference sequence). The length of the CDR3 is 13 residues. The chain's CDR3 is CASSLSMVDEQFF. CDR3 coding DNA: TGTGCCAGCAGTTTATCGATGGTTGATGAGCAGTTCTTC.

The J gene is TRBJ2-3, the V gene TRBV18; no firm D call. Germline CDR1 and CDR2: KGHSH and LQKENI. This CDR3 contains 14 residues. V was clipped by 6 bases and J by 5 bases, with 15 bases between them. The CDR3 nucleotides read TGTGCCAGCTCCCCCTCCGGGTTCGGAGATACGCAGTATTTT. Translating it yields CASSPSGFGDTQYF.

The rearrangement links TRBV19 to TRBJ1-1; D remains unclear. The V end was cut by 3 bases, the J end by 1 base, with 9 bases between. Germline lookup yields CDR1 LNHDA and CDR2 SQIVND (reference sequence). The CDR3 sequence is 14 residues long. The CDR3 DNA follows: TGTGCCAGTAGTATCGAAATCCCGAACACTGAAGCTTTCTTT. Protein sequence: CASSIEIPNTEAFF.

The rearrangement links TRBV7-9 to TRBJ2-1; the match to TRBD1 covers 12 bases. The CDR3 is 15 amino acids. V lost 5 bases and J lost 6; bases outside the gene matches: 5. Germline V gene lookup returns CDR1 SEHNR and CDR2 FQNEAQ (reference sequence). Here the CDR3 reads CASSTRDRGPNEQFF. In DNA form, the CDR3 reads TGTGCCAGCAGCACCCGGGACAGGGGGCCCAATGAGCAGTTCTTC. Full variable domain (rest looked up from reference TRBV7-9 and TRBJ2-1): DTGVSQNPRHKITKRGQNVTFRCDPISEHNRLYWYRQTLGQGPEFLTYFQNEAQLEKSRLLSDRFSAERPKGSFSTLEIQRTEQGDSAMYLCASSTRDRGPNEQFFGPGTRLTVL.

This clone was seen more than once but under ten times. The genes are TRBV19 and TRBJ2-7; possibly TRBD2 for D (5 bases). V was shortened by 3 bases and J by 6 bases, with 12 bases between the two germline ends. The CDR3 contains 13 residues. Germline-derived CDR1 and CDR2 are LNHDA and SQIVND (reference sequence). CDR3 sequence: CASSITEASEQYF. The CDR3, as DNA: TGTGCCAGTAGTATCACGGAGGCCAGCGAGCAGTACTTC.

The chain couples TRBV7-6 to TRBJ2-1, with 12 bases matching TRBD2. The V gene's germline CDR1 is SGHVS and CDR2 FNYEAQ. With V trimmed by 5 bases and J by 4 bases, 9 bases remained unmatched. The CDR3 runs 17 residues. This CDR3 is CASSPLLAGGFYNEQFF. The CDR3 DNA reads TGTGCCAGCAGCCCCCTACTAGCGGGAGGATTTTACAATGAGCAGTTCTTC.

This chain links TRBV6-5 with TRBJ2-1; unclear D gene. The germline V gene encodes CDR1 MNHEY and CDR2 SVGAGI. The V end lost 7 bases, the J end lost 6 bases, and 7 bases lay between the germline ends. The CDR3 has 11 residues. The CDR3 region has the DNA TGTGCCAGCACAGACTTCAATGAGCAGTTCTTC. It yields the protein CASTDFNEQFF.

The chain joins TRBV6-1 to TRBJ2-6; D call uncertain. Trimming removed 5 bases at V and 1 base at J, with 6 bases between. Germline CDR1 MNHNS, CDR2 SASEGT. There are 14 residues in the CDR3. In nucleotides, the CDR3 is TGTGCCAGCAGTTATCTTTCTGGGGCCAACGTCCTGACTTTC. This encodes CASSYLSGANVLTF.

The CDR3 nucleotides are TGTGCCAGCAGTTTATCCAGACTAGCGGGAGCCCAAGAGACCCAGTACTTC. Encoded protein: CASSLSRLAGAQETQYF. This chain connects TRBV27 to TRBJ2-5, with TRBD2 matching 12 bases. Germline V lookup: CDR1 MNHEY, CDR2 SMNVEV (reference sequence). This CDR3 comprises 17 residues. With V trimmed by 0 bases and J by 1 base, 3 bases remained unmatched.

The gene calls are TRBV5-1 and TRBJ2-1, with a weak D call TRBD1 (5 bases). V was clipped by 0 bases and J by 7 bases, with 8 bases between them. The germline gives CDR1 SGHRS, CDR2 YFSETQ. This CDR3 has 13 residues. The CDR3 here is CASSLAGWNEQFF. CDR3 nucleotides: TGCGCCAGCAGCTTGGCAGGGTGGAATGAGCAGTTCTTC.

The chain carries TRBV27 and TRBJ2-1, with D perhaps matching TRBD2 (6 bases). This CDR3 spans 16 amino acids. V shed 5 bases and J shed 4 bases, with 18 bases lying between them. Per germline, CDR1 MNHEY and CDR2 SMNVEV (reference sequence). In DNA, the CDR3 is TGTGCCAGCAGTATTTCCCTAGCGAGCGTGTACAATGAGCAGTTCTTC. This translates into CASSISLASVYNEQFF.

This clone was observed a single time. This CDR3 reads CASSLLLGTGSSNEQFF. The CDR3 bases are TGTGCCAGCAGCTTATTACTAGGGACGGGATCAAGCAATGAGCAGTTCTTC. The rearrangement joins TRBV7-2 to TRBJ2-1; perhaps D is TRBD1 or TRBD2 (5 bases each). Trimming took off 2 bases at V and 6 bases at J, with 20 bases between the two ends. The germline V gene encodes CDR1 SGHTA and CDR2 FQGNSA. There are 17 residues in the CDR3.

The rearrangement links TRBV30 to TRBJ2-6; D possibly corresponds to TRBD2 (5 bases). V dropped 3 bases and J dropped 2 bases, with 20 bases sitting between them. This CDR3 comprises 18 residues. Per germline, CDR1 GTSNPN and CDR2 SVGIG (reference sequence). Here the CDR3 DNA reads TGTGCCTGGAGACATAACGGGGTCCTGAGAGCTGGGGCCAACGTCCTGACTTTC. This gives the protein CAWRHNGVLRAGANVLTF.